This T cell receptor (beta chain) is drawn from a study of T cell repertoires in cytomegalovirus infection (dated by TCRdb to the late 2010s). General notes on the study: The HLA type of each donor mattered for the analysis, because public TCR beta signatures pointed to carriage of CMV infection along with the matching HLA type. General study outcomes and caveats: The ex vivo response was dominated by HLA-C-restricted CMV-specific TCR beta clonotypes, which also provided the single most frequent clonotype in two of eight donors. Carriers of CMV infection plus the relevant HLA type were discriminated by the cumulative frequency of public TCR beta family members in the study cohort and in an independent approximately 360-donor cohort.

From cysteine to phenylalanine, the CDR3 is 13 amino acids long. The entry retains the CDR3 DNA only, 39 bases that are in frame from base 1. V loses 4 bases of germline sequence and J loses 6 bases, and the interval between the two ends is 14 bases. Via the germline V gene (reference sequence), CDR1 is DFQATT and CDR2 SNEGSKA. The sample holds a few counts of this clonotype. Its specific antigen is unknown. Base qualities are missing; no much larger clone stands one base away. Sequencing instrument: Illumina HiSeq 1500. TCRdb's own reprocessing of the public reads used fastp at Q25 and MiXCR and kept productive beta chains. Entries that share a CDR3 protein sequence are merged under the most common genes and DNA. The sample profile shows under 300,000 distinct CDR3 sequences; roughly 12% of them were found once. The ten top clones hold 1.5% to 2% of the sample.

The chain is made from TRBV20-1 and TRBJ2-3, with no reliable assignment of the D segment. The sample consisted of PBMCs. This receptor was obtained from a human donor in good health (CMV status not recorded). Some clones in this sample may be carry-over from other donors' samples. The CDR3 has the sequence CSATHVESDTQYF. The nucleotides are TGCAGTGCTACCCATGTCGAGTCGGATACGCAGTATTTT.